The 16 T cell receptor beta chains presented below share a single source sample, sequenced in a study of blood T cell repertoires in COVID-19. Clones were sequenced by immunoSEQ multiplex PCR, and TCRdb holds only the in-frame ones, with some missing. Of approximately 250,000 clones listed, approximately 80% are singletons. Specimen: peripheral blood. These receptors all stem from a man aged 35 to 55 who had recovered from COVID-19.

The chain combines TRBV9 with TRBJ1-5; 9 bases are shared with TRBD1. The CDR3 is 16 residues long. Germline assignment: CDR1 SGDLS and CDR2 YYNGEE. V lost 4 bases, J lost 6 bases, and 11 bases stayed unmatched. The CDR3 nucleotides are TGTGCCAGCAGCCCCACTACAGGGGGCGACGGTCAGCCCCAGCATTTT. Translating gives CASSPTTGGDGQPQHF.

Remarks on this clone: The conserved phenylalanine or tryptophan is not found at the CDR3 terminus, so this likely reflects a read error. The limits of the CDR3 on the DNA are not certain, so only TCRdb's listed CDR3 is given. V gene TRBV6-6 combines with J gene TRBJ2-7; the table's D call, TRBD1, has no DNA check behind it. The CDR3 extends over 8 residues, inclusive of both ends. The germline gives CDR1 MNHNY, CDR2 SVGAGI (reference sequence). CDR3 amino acids: CATPRSWL.

J is TRBJ1-4 and V is TRBV4-1; tentative D call: TRBD1 (5 bases). Looked up from germline, CDR1 is MGHRA and CDR2 is YSYEKL. V was trimmed by 0 bases and J by 8 bases, leaving 16 bases between them. The CDR3 sequence is 16 residues long. CDR3 sequence (DNA): TGCGCCAGCAGCCAAGAAAAGGGGTTGACGGCCGAAAAACTGTTTTTT. It encodes CASSQEKGLTAEKLFF.

There are a few counts of this clone. J is TRBJ1-4 and V is TRBV15, with 9 positions matching TRBD1. Germline V gene lookup returns CDR1 LNHNV and CDR2 YYDKDF (reference sequence). J lost 5 bases, V lost 3 bases, and 7 bases had no gene match. The CDR3 is 16 amino acids. This CDR3 is CATSSSLGTGNEKLFF. CDR3 nucleotide sequence: TGTGCCACCAGCAGTTCATTAGGGACAGGGAATGAAAAACTGTTTTTT.

This clone occurred once. The DNA of the CDR3 is TGTGCCAGCAGCTCAACAGCAGGGTCAGATACGCAGTATTTT. Encoded protein: CASSSTAGSDTQYF. The chain is built from TRBV5-4 and TRBJ2-3; D possibly corresponds to TRBD1 (5 bases). Trimming removed 3 bases at V and 4 bases at J, with 12 bases between. The CDR3 is made up of 14 amino acids. CDR1 SGHNT and CDR2 YYREEE come from the germline V gene (reference sequence).

This chain uses TRBV7-2 with TRBJ2-7; TRBD1 might be the D (5 bases). The germline V and J ends were trimmed by 5 bases and 3 bases, with 14 bases remaining between them. Per the germline V gene, CDR1 is SGHTA and CDR2 is FQGNSA. This CDR3 region has 14 residues. The CDR3 reads CASSLPQGFYEQYF. The CDR3 DNA is TGTGCCAGCAGCCTCCCCCAGGGCTTCTACGAGCAGTACTTC.

V gene TRBV19 combines with J gene TRBJ1-5; 7 bases are shared with TRBD1. Trimming cost V 5 bases and J 4 bases; bases outside gene matches: 11. The CDR3 spans 16 residues. From germline, CDR1 is LNHDA and CDR2 SQIVND (reference sequence). DNA of the CDR3: TGTGCCAGTAGTTCCTTAACAGGGGCTTCTAATCAGCCCCAGCATTTT. Residues: CASSSLTGASNQPQHF. The full variable domain, completed using reference TRBV19 and TRBJ1-5, is DGGITQSPKYLFRKEGQNVTLSCEQNLNHDAMYWYRQDPGQGLRLIYYSQIVNDFQKGDIAEGYSVSREKKESFPLTVTSAQKNPTAFYLCASSSLTGASNQPQHFGDGTRLSIL.

This clone was seen a single time. V is TRBV4-1 and J is TRBJ2-7, with 9 bases identical to TRBD1. Trimming at V came to 1 base and at J to 2 bases, leaving 9 bases not matched to a gene. The CDR3 runs to 17 residues. Germline V gene data show CDR1 as MGHRA and CDR2 as YSYEKL. CDR3 coding DNA: TGCGCCAGCAGCCAAGCCGGGACAGGGTCGGTCACCTACGAGCAGTACTTC. It codes for CASSQAGTGSVTYEQYF.

The chain has TRBV27 and TRBJ1-2; D remains ambiguous. V dropped 5 bases and J dropped 4 bases, with 14 bases sitting between them. The CDR3 contains 14 residues. CDR1 MNHEY and CDR2 SMNVEV come from the germline V gene (reference sequence). The CDR3 protein is CASSEGYGLYGYTF. CDR3 in DNA: TGTGCCAGCAGTGAAGGGTACGGACTCTATGGCTACACCTTC.

V is TRBV11-2 and J is TRBJ2-3; D ambiguous. This CDR3 contains 13 residues. Germline CDR1 reads SGHAT; CDR2 reads FQNNGV. Deletions cut 0 bases from V and 3 bases from J, with 4 bases between. CDR3: CASSLERTDTQYF. CDR3 in DNA: TGTGCCAGCAGCTTAGAGCGTACAGATACGCAGTATTTT.

The CDR3 here is CASTASGMVRAQYF. The CDR3 bases are TGTGCCAGCACCGCTAGCGGGATGGTGCGTGCGCAGTATTTT. V gene TRBV7-9 combines with J gene TRBJ2-3; 9 nucleotides match TRBD2. Looked up from germline, CDR1 is SEHNR and CDR2 is FQNEAQ (reference sequence). There are 14 residues in the CDR3. V dropped 7 bases and J dropped 10; count of bases not matched to a gene: 12.

The table lists this clone with a few counts. The J gene is TRBJ1-4, the V gene TRBV5-4, with 11 nucleotides matching TRBD1. The CDR3 length is 13 residues. Unmatched junction bases numbered 3, after V lost 2 bases and J lost 12 bases. Per the germline V gene, CDR1 is SGHNT and CDR2 is YYREEE (reference sequence). The CDR3 protein is CASSFGTGGQLFF. As DNA, the CDR3 is TGTGCCAGCAGCTTCGGGACAGGGGGACAACTGTTTTTT.

The chain employs TRBV7-2 and TRBJ2-7, with 8 bases identical to TRBD1. Losses at the gene ends were 5 bases for V and 1 base for J; bases not matched to a gene: 7. Germline assignment: CDR1 SGHTA and CDR2 FQGNSA. The CDR3 is 15 residues long. The CDR3 DNA is TGTGCCAGCAGCCCGACGCGGGACAGGTCCTACGAGCAGTACTTC. Translation: CASSPTRDRSYEQYF.

This clone has a handful of counts. The chain carries TRBV1 and TRBJ2-7; the table calls TRBD2, which could not be checked here. TRBV1 is given as a pseudogene. This CDR3 is built from 14 residues. Written as DNA, the CDR3 is TGCACCAGCAGCCTAGCGGGCCTCTCCTACGAGCAGTACTTC. Its translation is CTSSLAGLSYEQYF.

This chain links TRBV11-3 with TRBJ2-5; TRBD2 might be the D (5 bases). V was shortened by 3 bases and J by 3 bases, with 14 bases between the two germline ends. This CDR3 region has 15 residues. Germline V gives CDR1 SGHNT, CDR2 YENEEA. CDR3 amino acids: CASSLRTGNKETQYF. As DNA, the CDR3 is TGTGCCAGCAGCTTGCGGACCGGGAATAAAGAGACCCAGTACTTC.

The chain carries TRBV6-2 or TRBV6-3 and TRBJ1-2; D is unresolved. V lost 4 bases, J lost 6 bases, and 6 bases lay in between. The length of the CDR3 is 11 residues. Per germline, CDR1 MNHEY and CDR2 SVGEGT. In nucleotides, the CDR3 is TGTGCCAGCAGTTCGGAGAATGGCTACACCTTC. Its protein is CASSSENGYTF.